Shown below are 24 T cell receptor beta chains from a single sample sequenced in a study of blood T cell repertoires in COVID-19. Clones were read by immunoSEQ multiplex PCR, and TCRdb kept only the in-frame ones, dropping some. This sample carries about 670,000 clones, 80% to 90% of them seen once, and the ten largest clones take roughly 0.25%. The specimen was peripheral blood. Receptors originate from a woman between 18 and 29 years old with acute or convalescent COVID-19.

CDR3 nucleotides: TGTGCCAGCAGTGAACCTCATCGACAGGGTGGAAAACTGTTTTTT. Translated: CASSEPHRQGGKLFF. This sequence joins TRBV25-1 and TRBJ1-4, with TRBD1 matching over 7 bases. This CDR3 comprises 15 residues. The germline gives CDR1 MGHDK, CDR2 SYGVNS. V lost 2 bases and J lost 10; bases outside the gene matches: 10.

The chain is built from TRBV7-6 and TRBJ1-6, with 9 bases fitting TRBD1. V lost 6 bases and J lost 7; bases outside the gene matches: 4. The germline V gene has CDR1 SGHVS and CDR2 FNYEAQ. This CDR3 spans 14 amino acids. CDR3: CASSLDRGNSPLHF. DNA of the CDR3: TGTGCCAGCAGTCTGGACAGGGGAAATTCACCCCTCCACTTT.

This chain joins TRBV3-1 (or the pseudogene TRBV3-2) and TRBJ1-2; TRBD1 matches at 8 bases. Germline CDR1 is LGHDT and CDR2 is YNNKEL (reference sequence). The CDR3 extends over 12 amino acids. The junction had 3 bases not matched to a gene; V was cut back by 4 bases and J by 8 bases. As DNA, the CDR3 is TGTGCCAGCAGCCGTTCAGGGGGCGGCTACACCTTC. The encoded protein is CASSRSGGGYTF.

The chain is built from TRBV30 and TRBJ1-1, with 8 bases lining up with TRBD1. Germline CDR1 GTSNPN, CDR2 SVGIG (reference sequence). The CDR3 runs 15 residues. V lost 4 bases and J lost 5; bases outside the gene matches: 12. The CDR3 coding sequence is TGTGCCTGGACCCCCTGGGACAGGTCGGGGACTGAAGCTTTCTTT. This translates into CAWTPWDRSGTEAFF. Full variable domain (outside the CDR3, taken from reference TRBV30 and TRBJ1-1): SQTIHQWPATLVQPVGSPLSLECTVEGTSNPNLYWYRQAAGRGLQLLFYSVGIGQISSEVPQNLSASRPQDRQFILSSKKLLLSDSGFYLCAWTPWDRSGTEAFFGQGTRLTVV.

The CDR3 DNA reads as TGCGCCAGACGAGGGGGGGGGCCTTACAATGAGCAGTTCTTC. Its translation is CARRGGGPYNEQFF. The J gene is TRBJ2-1, the V gene TRBV10-1, with D possibly being TRBD2 (7 bases). V was clipped by 9 bases and J by 4 bases, with 16 bases between them. CDR3 size: 14 residues. Germline lookup yields CDR1 WNHNN and CDR2 SYGVQD (reference sequence).

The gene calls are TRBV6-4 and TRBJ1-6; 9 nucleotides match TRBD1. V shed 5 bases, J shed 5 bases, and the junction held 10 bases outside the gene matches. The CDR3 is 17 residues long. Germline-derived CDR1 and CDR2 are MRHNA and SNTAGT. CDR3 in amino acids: CASSIPGQGFDNSPLHF. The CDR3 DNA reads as TGTGCCAGCAGTATACCGGGACAGGGATTCGATAATTCACCCCTCCACTTT.

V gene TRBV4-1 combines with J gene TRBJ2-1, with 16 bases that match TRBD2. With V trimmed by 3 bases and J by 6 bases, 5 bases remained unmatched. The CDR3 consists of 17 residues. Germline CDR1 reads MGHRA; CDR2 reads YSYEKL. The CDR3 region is CASSHPGLAGGFNEQFF. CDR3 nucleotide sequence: TGCGCCAGCAGCCACCCGGGACTAGCGGGGGGGTTCAATGAGCAGTTCTTC.

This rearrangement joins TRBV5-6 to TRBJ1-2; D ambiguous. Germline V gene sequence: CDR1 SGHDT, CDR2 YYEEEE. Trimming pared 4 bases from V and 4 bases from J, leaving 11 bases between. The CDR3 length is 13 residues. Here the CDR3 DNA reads TGTGCCAGCAGCCTCGACAACTCCTATGGCTACACCTTC. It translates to CASSLDNSYGYTF.

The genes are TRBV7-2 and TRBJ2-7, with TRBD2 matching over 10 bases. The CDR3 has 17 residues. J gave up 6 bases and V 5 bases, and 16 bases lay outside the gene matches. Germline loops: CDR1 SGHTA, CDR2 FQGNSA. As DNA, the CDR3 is TGTGCCAGCAGCCCGACAAGAGAAGCGGGGGGGCGCGGCGAGCAGTACTTC. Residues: CASSPTREAGGRGEQYF.

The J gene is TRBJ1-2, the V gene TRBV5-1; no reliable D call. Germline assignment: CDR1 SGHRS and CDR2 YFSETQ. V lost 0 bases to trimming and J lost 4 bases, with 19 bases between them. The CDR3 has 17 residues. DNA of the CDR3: TGCGCCAGCAGCTTGGAAGCTCTTGCGCCGTCGGTCTATGGCTACACCTTC. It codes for CASSLEALAPSVYGYTF.

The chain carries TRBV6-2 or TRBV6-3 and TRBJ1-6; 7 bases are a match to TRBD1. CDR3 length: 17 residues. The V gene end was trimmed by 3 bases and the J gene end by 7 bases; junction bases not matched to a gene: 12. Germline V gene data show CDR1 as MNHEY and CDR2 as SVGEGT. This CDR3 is CASSYPGTALWNSPLHF. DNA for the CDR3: TGTGCCAGCAGTTATCCCGGGACAGCCCTGTGGAATTCACCCCTCCACTTT.

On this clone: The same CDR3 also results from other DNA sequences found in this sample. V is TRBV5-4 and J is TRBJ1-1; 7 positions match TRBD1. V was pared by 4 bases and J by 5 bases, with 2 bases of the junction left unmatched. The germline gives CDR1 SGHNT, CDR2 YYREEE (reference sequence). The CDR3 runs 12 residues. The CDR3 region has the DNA TGTGCCAGCAGCCCAGGGGGGACTGAAGCTTTCTTT. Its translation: CASSPGGTEAFF. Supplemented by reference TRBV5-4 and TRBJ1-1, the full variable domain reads ETGVTQSPTHLIKTRGQQVTLRCSSQSGHNTVSWYQQALGQGPQFIFQYYREEENGRGNFPPRFSGLQFPNYSSELNVNALELDDSALYLCASSPGGTEAFFGQGTRLTVV.

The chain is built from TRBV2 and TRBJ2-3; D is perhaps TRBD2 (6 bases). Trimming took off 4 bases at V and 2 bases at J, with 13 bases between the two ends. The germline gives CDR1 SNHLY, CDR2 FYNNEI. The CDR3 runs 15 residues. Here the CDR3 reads CASSASGVDTDTQYF. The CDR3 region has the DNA TGTGCCAGCAGTGCTTCGGGGGTGGACACAGATACGCAGTATTTT. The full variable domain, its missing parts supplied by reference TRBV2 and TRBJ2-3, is EPEVTQTPSHQVTQMGQEVILRCVPISNHLYFYWYRQILGQKVEFLVSFYNNEISEKSEIFDDQFSVERPDGSNFTLKIRSTKLEDSAMYFCASSASGVDTDTQYFGPGTRLTVL.

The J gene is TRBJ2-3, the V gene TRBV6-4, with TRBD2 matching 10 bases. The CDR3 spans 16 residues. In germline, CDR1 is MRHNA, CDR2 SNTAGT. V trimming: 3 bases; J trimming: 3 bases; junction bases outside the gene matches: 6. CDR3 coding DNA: TGTGCCAGCAGTGAAGTAGCTAGCGGGGGTACAGATACGCAGTATTTT. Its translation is CASSEVASGGTDTQYF.

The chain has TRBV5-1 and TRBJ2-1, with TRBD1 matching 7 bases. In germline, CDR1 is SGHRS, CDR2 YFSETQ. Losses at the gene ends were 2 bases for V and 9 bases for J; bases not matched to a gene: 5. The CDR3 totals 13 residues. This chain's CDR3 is CASSLGTAGEQFF. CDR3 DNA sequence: TGCGCCAGCAGCTTAGGGACAGCCGGTGAGCAGTTCTTC.

The CDR3: CASSEARQGALGNTIYF. CDR3 sequence (DNA): TGTGCCAGCAGTGAAGCGAGGCAGGGGGCCTTAGGAAACACCATATATTTT. V usage is TRBV2 and J usage is TRBJ1-3; 8 positions match TRBD1. The CDR3 has 17 residues. V lost 0 bases and J lost 4; bases outside the gene matches: 8. Germline CDR1 reads SNHLY; CDR2 reads FYNNEI. The entire variable domain, with the rest obtained from reference TRBV2 and TRBJ1-3, is as follows: EPEVTQTPSHQVTQMGQEVILRCVPISNHLYFYWYRQILGQKVEFLVSFYNNEISEKSEIFDDQFSVERPDGSNFTLKIRSTKLEDSAMYFCASSEARQGALGNTIYFGEGSWLTVV.

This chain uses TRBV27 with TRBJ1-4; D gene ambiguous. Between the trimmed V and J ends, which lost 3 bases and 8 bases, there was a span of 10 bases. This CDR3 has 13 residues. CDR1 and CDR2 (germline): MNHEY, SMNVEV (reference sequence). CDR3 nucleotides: TGTGCCAGCAGTTTCGGGTTTGGGGAAAAACTGTTTTTT. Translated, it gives CASSFGFGEKLFF. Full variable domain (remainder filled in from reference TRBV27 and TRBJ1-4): EAQVTQNPRYLITVTGKKLTVTCSQNMNHEYMSWYRQDPGLGLRQIYYSMNVEVTDKGDVPEGYKVSRKEKRNFPLILESPSPNQTSLYFCASSFGFGEKLFFGSGTQLSVL.

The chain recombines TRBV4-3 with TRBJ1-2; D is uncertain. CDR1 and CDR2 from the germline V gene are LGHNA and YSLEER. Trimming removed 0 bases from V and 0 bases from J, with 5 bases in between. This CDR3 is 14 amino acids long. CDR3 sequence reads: CASSQDPANYGYTF. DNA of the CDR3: TGCGCCAGCAGCCAAGACCCGGCTAACTATGGCTACACCTTC.

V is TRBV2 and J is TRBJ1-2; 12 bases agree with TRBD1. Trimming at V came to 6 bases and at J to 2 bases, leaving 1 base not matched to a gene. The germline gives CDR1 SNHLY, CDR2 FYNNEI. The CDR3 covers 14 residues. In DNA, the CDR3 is TGTGCCAGCAGGGGGACAGGGGGCAACTATGGCTACACCTTC. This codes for CASRGTGGNYGYTF.

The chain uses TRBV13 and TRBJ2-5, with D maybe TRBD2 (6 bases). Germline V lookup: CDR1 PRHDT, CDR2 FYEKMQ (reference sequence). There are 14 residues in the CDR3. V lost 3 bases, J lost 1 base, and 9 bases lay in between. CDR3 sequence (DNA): TGTGCCAGCAGCTTCCGCGGGGCCCAAGAGACCCAGTACTTC. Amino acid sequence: CASSFRGAQETQYF.

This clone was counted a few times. CDR3 amino acids: CASTATGDNYGYTF. The DNA of the CDR3 is TGTGCCAGCACCGCGACAGGTGATAACTATGGCTACACCTTC. This rearrangement joins TRBV5-5 to TRBJ1-2; D is possibly TRBD1 (6 bases). CDR1 and CDR2 from the germline V gene are SGHKS and YYEKEE (reference sequence). Trimming stripped 6 bases from V and 1 base from J, with 13 bases between. The CDR3 sequence is 14 residues long.

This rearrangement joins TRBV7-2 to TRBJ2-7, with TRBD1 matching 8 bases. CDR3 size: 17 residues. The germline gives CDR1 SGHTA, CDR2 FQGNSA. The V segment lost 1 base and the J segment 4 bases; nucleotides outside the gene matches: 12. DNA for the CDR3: TGTGCCAGCAGCTTAGAAGGTTCCTGGACAGGGAAGTACGAGCAGTACTTC. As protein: CASSLEGSWTGKYEQYF.

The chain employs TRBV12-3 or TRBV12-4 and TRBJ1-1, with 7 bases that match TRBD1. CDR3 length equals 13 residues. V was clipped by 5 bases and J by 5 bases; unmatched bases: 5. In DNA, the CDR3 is TGTGCCAGCAGTCAAGGGGGCTGGACTGAAGCTTTCTTT. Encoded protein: CASSQGGWTEAFF.

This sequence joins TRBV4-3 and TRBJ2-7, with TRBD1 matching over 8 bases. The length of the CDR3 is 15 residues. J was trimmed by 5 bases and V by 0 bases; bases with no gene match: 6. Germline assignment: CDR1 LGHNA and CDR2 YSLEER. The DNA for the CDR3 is TGCGCCAGCAGCCAAGATAGGACAGGGAGGCACGAGCAGTACTTC. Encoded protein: CASSQDRTGRHEQYF.